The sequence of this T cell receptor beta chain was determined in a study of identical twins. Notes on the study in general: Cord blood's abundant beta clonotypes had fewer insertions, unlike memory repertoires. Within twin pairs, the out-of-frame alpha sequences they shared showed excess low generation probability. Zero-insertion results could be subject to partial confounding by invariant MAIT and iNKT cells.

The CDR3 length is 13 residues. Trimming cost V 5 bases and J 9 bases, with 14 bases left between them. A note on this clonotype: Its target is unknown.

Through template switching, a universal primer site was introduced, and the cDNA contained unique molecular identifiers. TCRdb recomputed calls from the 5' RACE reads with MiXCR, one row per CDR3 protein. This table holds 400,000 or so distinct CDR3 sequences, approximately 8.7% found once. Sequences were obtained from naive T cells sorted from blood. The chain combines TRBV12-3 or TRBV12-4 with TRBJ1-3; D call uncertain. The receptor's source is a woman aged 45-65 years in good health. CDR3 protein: CASSNLASPTIYF. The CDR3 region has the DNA TGTGCCAGCAGTAACCTCGCCAGTCCCACCATATATTTT.